The clone carrying this T cell receptor beta chain has only a few counts. Its antigen is unknown. Following autologous stem cell transplantation, relapse occurred in every patient, and exposure to brentuximab vedotin varied. This CDR3 comprises 19 residues. V was pared by 0 bases and J by 0 bases, with 20 bases between. Profiling relied on immunoSEQ multiplex PCR, and the TCRdb table lists in-frame clones only, not all of them. Among tens of thousands of clones listed, less than 85% were seen once. The sample originates from a study of PD-1 blockade in classical Hodgkin lymphoma. Study results and limitations: Underlying causes for the observed repertoire differences were not defined, possibly disease activity or prior therapy.

This TCR was recovered from a human donor with classical Hodgkin lymphoma. The rearrangement links TRBV23-1 to TRBJ2-5; D may match TRBD1 or TRBD2 (6 bases each). TRBV23-1 is placed among ORFs of uncertain function. Sequences were derived from peripheral blood mononuclear cells (PBMCs), sampled before the second cycle of nivolumab. The CDR3 DNA is TGCGCCAGCAGTCAATCAGACAGGACTACCGGACAGTACCAAGAGACCCAGTACTTC. Amino acid sequence: CASSQSDRTTGQYQETQYF.